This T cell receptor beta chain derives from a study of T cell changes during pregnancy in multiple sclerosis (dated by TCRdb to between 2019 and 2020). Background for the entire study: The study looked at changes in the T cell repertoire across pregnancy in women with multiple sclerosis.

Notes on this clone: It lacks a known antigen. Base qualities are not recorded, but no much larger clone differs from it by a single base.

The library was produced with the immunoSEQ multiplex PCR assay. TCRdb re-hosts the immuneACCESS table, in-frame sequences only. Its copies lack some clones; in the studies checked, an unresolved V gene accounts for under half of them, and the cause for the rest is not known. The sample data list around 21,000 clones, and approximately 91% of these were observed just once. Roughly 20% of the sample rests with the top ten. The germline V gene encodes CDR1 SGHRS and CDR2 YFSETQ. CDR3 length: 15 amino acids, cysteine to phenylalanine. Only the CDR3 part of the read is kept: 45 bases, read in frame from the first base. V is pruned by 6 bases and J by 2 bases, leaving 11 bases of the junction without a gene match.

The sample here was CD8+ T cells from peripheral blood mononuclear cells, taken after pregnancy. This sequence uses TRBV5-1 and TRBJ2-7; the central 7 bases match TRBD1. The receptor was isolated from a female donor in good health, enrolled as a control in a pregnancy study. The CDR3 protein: CASNGFGQEAYEQYF. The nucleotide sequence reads TGCGCCAGCAATGGATTCGGACAGGAGGCCTACGAGCAGTACTTC. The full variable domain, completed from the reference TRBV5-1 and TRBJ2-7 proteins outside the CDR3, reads KAGVTQTPRYLIKTRGQQVTLSCSPISGHRSVSWYQQTPGQGLQFLFEYFSETQRNKGNFPGRFSGRQFSNSRSEMNVSTLELGDSALYLCASNGFGQEAYEQYFGPGTRLTVT.